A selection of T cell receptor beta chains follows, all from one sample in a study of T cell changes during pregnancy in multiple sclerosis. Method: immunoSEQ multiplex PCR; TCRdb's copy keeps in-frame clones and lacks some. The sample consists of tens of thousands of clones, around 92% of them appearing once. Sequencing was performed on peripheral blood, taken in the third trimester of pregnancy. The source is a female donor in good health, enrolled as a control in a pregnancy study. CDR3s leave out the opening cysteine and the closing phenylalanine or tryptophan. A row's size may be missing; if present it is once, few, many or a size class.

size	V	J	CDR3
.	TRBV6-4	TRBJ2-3	ASSGGGADTQY
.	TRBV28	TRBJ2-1	ASSLGLAGVVDNEQF
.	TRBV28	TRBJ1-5	ASNTNNQPQH
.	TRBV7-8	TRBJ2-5	ASSHPGEGQGSETQY
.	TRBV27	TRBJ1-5	ASSWTSRGGNQPQH
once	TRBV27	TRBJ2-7	ASSLQGTGDEQY
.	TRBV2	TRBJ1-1	ASRTALEAF
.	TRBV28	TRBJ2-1	ASSPVGGSYNEQF
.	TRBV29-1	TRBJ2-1	SLRIGGGGNEQF
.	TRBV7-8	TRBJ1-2	ASSLGGDGGYT
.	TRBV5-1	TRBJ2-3	ASSAGTATDTQY
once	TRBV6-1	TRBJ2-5	ASSEVRQRSQETQY
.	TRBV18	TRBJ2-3	ASSPGQGPDTQY
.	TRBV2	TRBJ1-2	ASRQGQGAPGYT
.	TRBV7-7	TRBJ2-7	ASSLGDRYEQY
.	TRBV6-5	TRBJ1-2	ASSYTSPKSNYGYT
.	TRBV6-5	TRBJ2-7	ASSYKGPIYEQY
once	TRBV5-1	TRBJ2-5	ASSTWTAQKQETQY
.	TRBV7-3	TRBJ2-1	ASSLIGGRYYNEQF
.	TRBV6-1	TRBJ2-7	ASSPQAGTGDEQY
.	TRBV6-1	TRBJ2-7	ASSEAETGGYEQY
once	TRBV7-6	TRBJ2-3	ASSLEAGEGTDTQY
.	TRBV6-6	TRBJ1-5	ASFSSGESQPQH
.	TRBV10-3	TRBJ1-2	ATAEDSPYGYT
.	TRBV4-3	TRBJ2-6	ASSQETGSGANVLT
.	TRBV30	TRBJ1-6	AWRGQGNNSPLH
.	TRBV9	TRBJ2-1	ASSTPRASGNNEQF
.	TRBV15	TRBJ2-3	ATSGGSSVTDTQY
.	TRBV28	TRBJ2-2	ASEAKTSVTGELF
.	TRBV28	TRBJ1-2	ASSLRGAAGYT
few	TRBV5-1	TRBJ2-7	ASSLGTGQGVYEQY
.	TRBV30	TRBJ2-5	AWSDNRGRGGFETQY
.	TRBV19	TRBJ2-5	ASSMTGTNQETQY
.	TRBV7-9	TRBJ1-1	ASSTPQGNTEAF
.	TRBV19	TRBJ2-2	AIRQGASGELF
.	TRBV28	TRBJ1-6	ASSPPTGPASPLH
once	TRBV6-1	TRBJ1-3	ASTDFLASGNTIY
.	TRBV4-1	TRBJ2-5	ASSQDGTSGFSAQETQY
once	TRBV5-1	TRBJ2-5	ASSFQGALVETQY
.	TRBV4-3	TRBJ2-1	ASSRGQGPYNEQF
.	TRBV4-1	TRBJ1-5	ASSQRVQNQPQH